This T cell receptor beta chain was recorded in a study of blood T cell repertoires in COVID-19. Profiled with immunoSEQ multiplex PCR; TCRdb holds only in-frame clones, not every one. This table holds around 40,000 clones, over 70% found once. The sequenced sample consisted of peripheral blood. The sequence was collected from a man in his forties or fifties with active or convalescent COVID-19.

The CDR3, as DNA: TGCGCCAGCAGCGAGGGGGCAGGAACTAATGAAAAACTGTTTTTT. Translating gives CASSEGAGTNEKLFF. The chain combines TRBV5-1 with TRBJ1-4; 7 bases fit TRBD1. With 4 bases clipped from V and 1 base from J, the junction kept 4 bases outside the gene matches. Germline loops: CDR1 SGHRS, CDR2 YFSETQ. The CDR3 has 15 amino acids.